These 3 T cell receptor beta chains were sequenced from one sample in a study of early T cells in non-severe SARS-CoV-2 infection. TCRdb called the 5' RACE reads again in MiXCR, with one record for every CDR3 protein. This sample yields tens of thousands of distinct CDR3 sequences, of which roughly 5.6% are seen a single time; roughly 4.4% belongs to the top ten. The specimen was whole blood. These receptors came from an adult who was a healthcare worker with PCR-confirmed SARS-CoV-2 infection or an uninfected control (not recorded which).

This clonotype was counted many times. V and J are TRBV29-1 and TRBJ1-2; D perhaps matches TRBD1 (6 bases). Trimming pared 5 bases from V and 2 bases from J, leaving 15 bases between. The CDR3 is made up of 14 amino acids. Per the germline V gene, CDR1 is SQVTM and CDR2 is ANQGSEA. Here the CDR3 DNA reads TGCAGCGTTCCCCCACCTACAGGGAACTATGGCTACACCTTC. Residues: CSVPPPTGNYGYTF.

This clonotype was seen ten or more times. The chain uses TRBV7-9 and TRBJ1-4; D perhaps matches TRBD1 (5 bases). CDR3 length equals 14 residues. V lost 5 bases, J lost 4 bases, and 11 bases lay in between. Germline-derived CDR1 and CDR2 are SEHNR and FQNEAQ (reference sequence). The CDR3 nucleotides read TGTGCCAGCAGCGGAGACAGTAATAATGAAAAACTGTTTTTT. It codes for CASSGDSNNEKLFF.

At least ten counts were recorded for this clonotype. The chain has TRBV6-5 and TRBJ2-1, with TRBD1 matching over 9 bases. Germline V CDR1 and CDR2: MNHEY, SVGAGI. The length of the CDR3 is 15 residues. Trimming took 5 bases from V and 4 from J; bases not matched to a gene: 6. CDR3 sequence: CASSITGTGYNEQFF. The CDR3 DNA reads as TGTGCCAGCAGTATAACCGGGACAGGGTACAATGAGCAGTTCTTC.